Each of the 6 T cell receptor beta chains below was sequenced from the same sample in a study of blood T cell repertoires in COVID-19. Sequencing used immunoSEQ multiplex PCR; TCRdb keeps in-frame clones, though not all of them. The sample holds more than 200,000 clones, roughly 83% seen once. Material for sequencing was peripheral blood. The source is a man aged 80 or over with acute or convalescent COVID-19.

The chain is built from TRBV4-1 and TRBJ2-7; D is ambiguous. Germline CDR1 reads MGHRA; CDR2 reads YSYEKL. The germline V and J ends were trimmed by 1 base and 2 bases, with 9 bases remaining between them. The CDR3 loop spans 14 amino acids. In DNA, the CDR3 is TGCGCCAGCAGCCAAGGGCCTTTCGCCTACGAGCAGTACTTC. Protein product: CASSQGPFAYEQYF.

This chain connects TRBV10-1 to TRBJ1-1, with TRBD1 matching 11 bases. The germline gives CDR1 WNHNN, CDR2 SYGVQD (reference sequence). CDR3 length: 17 amino acids. V lost 2 bases to trimming and J lost 1 base; unmatched junction nucleotides: 6. The CDR3: CASSEMWTGGSNTEAFF. The DNA of the CDR3 is TGCGCCAGCAGTGAGATGTGGACAGGGGGCTCGAACACTGAAGCTTTCTTT.

The rearrangement joins TRBV5-6 to TRBJ2-3; 9 bases line up with TRBD2. The CDR3 has 16 residues. V gave up 3 bases and J gave up 0 bases; unmatched junction bases: 5. The germline CDR1 and CDR2 sequences are SGHDT and YYEEEE. The CDR3 reads CASSYSGGKSTDTQYF. In nucleotides, the CDR3 is TGTGCCAGCAGCTACAGCGGGGGGAAAAGCACAGATACGCAGTATTTT.

The rearrangement uses TRBV9 and TRBJ2-3; D is possibly TRBD1 (6 bases). CDR1 and CDR2 (germline): SGDLS, YYNGEE. The CDR3 has 16 residues. V lost 3 bases, J lost 5 bases, and 19 bases lay in between. The CDR3 nucleotides read TGTGCCAGCAGCGACCGGTGGGACAAGCAGAGAGATACGCAGTATTTT. Its translation is CASSDRWDKQRDTQYF.

The chain carries TRBV2 and TRBJ2-3; D is ambiguous. Deletions cut 7 bases from V and 6 bases from J, with 11 bases between. Germline V gene sequence: CDR1 SNHLY, CDR2 FYNNEI. The CDR3 covers 12 residues. CDR3 sequence: CASKEPMDTQYF. Written as DNA, the CDR3 is TGTGCCAGCAAGGAGCCGATGGATACGCAGTATTTT.

V usage is TRBV2 and J usage is TRBJ1-1, with 10 bases fitting TRBD1. This CDR3 is built from 16 residues. Germline assignment: CDR1 SNHLY and CDR2 FYNNEI. The V gene end was trimmed by 6 bases and the J gene end by 1 base; junction bases not matched to a gene: 8. CDR3 residues: CASSINRDRGNTEAFF. The CDR3 DNA sequence: TGTGCCAGCAGCATCAACCGGGACAGGGGGAACACTGAAGCTTTCTTT.